The T cell receptor beta chain under discussion was sequenced for a study of cytomegalovirus exposure and HLA in healthy donors (dated by TCRdb to about 2017). For the wider study: An earlier analysis of approximately 640 of the donors reported about 250 Gb of sequence data and roughly 110 million unique TCR beta sequences from around 200 million T cells. Class I and class II HLA loci were covered by the typing at four-digit resolution. Donor age, sex, ethnicity and CMV serostatus were compiled alongside the repertoire data. On average, about 200,000 unique TCR beta nucleotide sequences were sequenced per donor among 398 genotyped donors of the cohort, with approximately 18% of those sequences being non-productive. The T cell repertoires of about 700 subjects were profiled by immunosequencing and related to cytomegalovirus serostatus. The later analysis used no new phenotypic data to find candidate immune exposures, relying instead on TCR beta sequences and their occurrence across donors. In a later analysis, previously published TCR beta repertoires from 600 to 850 donors were re-analyzed and high-resolution HLA genotyping was added so that TCR occurrence patterns could be studied. An earlier analysis of 500 to 650 of the donors applied high-throughput TCR beta sequencing to assess whether each TCR beta V gene segment acted as functional or pseudogenic. Every repertoire in the discovery cohort had been generated on one and the same sequencing platform. Along with the approximately 670-subject first cohort, a separate validation cohort of some 130 different subjects was used. To predict cytomegalovirus infection status, the study brought together high-throughput TCR immunosequencing, statistical association of individual TCRs with disease status, and machine learning. The number of typed donors differed by locus: roughly 629-640 for A, B, C, DRB1 and DQB1; 522 for DQA1; some 590 for DPA1; and some 450 for DPB1. Of the roughly 400 genotyped donors, over 65% fell in the genetic ancestry cluster associated with self-reported Caucasian donors. An early release that covered about 600 HLA-typed donors contained approximately 320 gigabases of sequencing data and around 80 million unique TCR sequences. The study aimed to test whether signatures of past pathogen exposure could be identified by cataloging public T cell receptors. Four to six DR-DQ haplotypes were handled as single units for association and clustering, since linkage in the cohort was strong. A later genetic analysis took genome-wide SNP genotypes for about 55% of the 666 donors and used that subset as a discovery cohort. The full study reports these points: In this cohort, only TCR beta chains were sequenced, and detectable features were limited by the absence of alpha or paired-chain data. While some public TCRs were present in many individuals, most TCR sequences turned up only very rarely across donors. In a later analysis, TCR association rates were found to vary across HLA loci, with the most associated TCRs seen for DRB1 alleles and the fewest for HLA-C alleles. The only immune exposure information available for the cohort was CMV serostatus. The classifier was reported to diagnose cytomegalovirus status with high specificity and sensitivity in both the original cohort and the validation cohort. In a later analysis, HLA-associated TCR beta chains were found to be more clonally expanded and to have lower generation probabilities than equally common non-associated chains. A further reported finding was that TCR beta sequences accurately predicted the HLA-A and HLA-B alleles for most subjects in the first cohort. According to the authors, the approach could potentially be generalized to other disease states and immunological phenotypes. Assigning TCR associations to individual alleles was difficult when HLA alleles, especially DR and DQ, strongly co-occurred. Linkage disequilibrium might explain the correlated functional status among segregating V segments, but an unknown experimental factor could not be excluded. Most CMV-associated TCR beta chains appeared to be HLA-restricted in a later analysis, and the HLA associations seemed to be driven largely by CMV exposure. The 87-base-pair reads could not distinguish some IMGT-functional V segments, including TRBV6-2 and TRBV6-3, so those segments were excluded. At a false discovery rate of 0.05, a later analysis linked 15,000 to 20,000 TCR beta sequences to specific HLA alleles. In vitro tests confirmed that a few of the cytomegalovirus-associated TCR beta chains recognize cytomegalovirus antigens. Several of the top co-occurrence clusters appeared to be linked to parvovirus B19, influenza, CMV and Epstein-Barr virus, according to a later analysis. In the study, approximately 160 TCR beta chains were listed as associated with cytomegalovirus. The presence/absence analyses assumed that sequencing depth was roughly uniform across donors, and that assumption may not be true. Because counts were too low, some 17 rarely observed V segments, including chromosome 9 orphons, were excluded from the earlier analysis of around 590 of the donors. Because HLA typing was missing for some donors at each locus, association tests included only the typed subset. A later genetic analysis reported fewer N-insertions in productive TCRs among donors in an Asian-associated ancestry cluster than the roughly 620-donor mean. In a later genetic analysis, a missense DCLRE1C variant was associated with V-gene and J-gene trimming of TCR beta chains, and the association was replicated in an independent cohort. A cluster of highly shared sequence variants was judged likely to represent a technical artifact of the sequencing pipeline. Broadly in line with IMGT annotations, most TCR beta V segments showed up in productive rearrangements about 90% or about 30% of the time in an earlier analysis of several hundred of the donors.

Libraries were made using the immunoSEQ multiplex PCR assay. The multiplex PCR relied on a mix of 60 forward primers for TCR Vbeta segments and 13 reverse primers for TCR Jbeta segments. The CDR3 region of rearranged TCR beta genes was amplified from genomic DNA by a multiplex PCR assay. On the Illumina HiSeq System, the amplified TCR beta libraries were sequenced as 87-base-pair reads. The paper's processing steps were these. In a later analysis, approximately 74 million unique TCR beta chains were counted across the 650 to 700 repertoires, and roughly 10 million of these chains were shared by at least two donors. A nearest-neighbor algorithm error-corrected the raw reads and collapsed the reads into unique sequences, merging closely related sequences to remove PCR and sequencing errors. To assign V, D and J gene segments, CDR3 sequences were aligned to IMGT reference sequences. Each retained sequence needed at least a six-nucleotide match to both a V gene segment and a J gene segment. A rearrangement counted as productive if the CDR3 had no stop codons and remained in frame with V and J, and every other rearrangement counted as non-productive. CDR3 was defined according to IMGT convention as the region running from the second conserved V-encoded cysteine to the conserved J-encoded phenylalanine. In an earlier analysis of approximately 590 of the donors, sequences lacking an unambiguous match to a single V gene segment were excluded. An earlier analysis of some 610 of the donors called V segments functional above 56.7% productive rearrangements and segregating when the between-donor standard deviation exceeded 5%. A statistical classification framework was built to diagnose cytomegalovirus status from the catalog of TCR beta chain sequences. In a later analysis, TCR nucleotide sequences were compared against IMGT/GENE-DB human TR gene sequences so that V and J genes could be assigned. In a later analysis, CDR3 sequences and most-parsimonious VDJ recombination scenarios were assigned using the TCRdist pipeline. A later analysis defined each TCR beta chain by its CDR3 amino acid sequence plus V-gene family, and excluded reads lacking a unique V-gene family. A later analysis removed nearly 600 highly shared, low-generation-probability nucleotide sequences to deal with suspected cross-contamination and a sequencing artifact. For each public chain, a later analysis derived a clonal expansion index from normalized ranks of inferred template counts within each repertoire. A later analysis computed generation probabilities with a VDJ recombination model fitted to out-of-frame rearrangements, and checked the results against IGoR. In a later analysis, TCR-TCR, TCR-HLA and TCR-CMV co-occurrence was scored with hypergeometric tests, and a repertoire-size bias correction was applied to TCR pairs. False discovery rates were estimated in a later analysis by permuting HLA or CMV assignments 20 times. In a later analysis, co-occurring TCRs were grouped using DBSCAN, with TCRdist sequence similarity added in when clustering inside HLA-allele-positive subsets. Co-occurrence clustering excluded repertoires with fewer than 30,000 or more than 120,000 public chains, plus five with anomalous nucleotide sharing. TCRdb carries this immuneACCESS record with in-frame sequences only. Its versions omit some clonotypes, under half of them owing to an unresolved V gene in the studies checked, with the rest unexplained. Clone size and V and J calls were adopted from that table, with D and trimming inferred from the DNA. For this sample the table gives a few hundred thousand clones, of which 92% were detected only once. The ten largest clones capture roughly 1.5% of the sample.

To note about this clone: Its antigen is unknown. No clone much larger than this one lies a single base away; base qualities are absent.

The cohort comprised 550 to 700 healthy bone marrow donors. At the time of sampling, all cohort members were nominally healthy, though unrecorded immune exposures were likely present. The donor was CMV seronegative and was included in the group of a few hundred seronegative cohort members. Every donor gave a peripheral blood sample, and the peripheral blood mononuclear cells from that sample were used for TCR beta sequencing. Genomic DNA was extracted from the blood cell samples with the Qiagen DNeasy Blood Extraction Kit. V and J are trimmed by 5 bases and 7 bases, and the gene matches miss 5 bases of the junction. The CDR1 and CDR2 encoded by the germline V gene (reference sequence) are LNHDA and SQIVND. The CDR3 runs 13 amino acids, cysteine and phenylalanine included. Here the CDR3 DNA is all that survives: 39 bases in frame from base 1.

This TCR came from a girl aged 2-10 years in good health and CMV-seronegative. The sample comprised PBMCs. The V gene is TRBV19 and the J gene is TRBJ2-1, and 7 junctional nucleotides match TRBD2. The CDR3 corresponds to CASSHTRENEQFF. The sequenced DNA: TGTGCCAGTAGTCACACGCGGGAGAATGAGCAGTTCTTC.